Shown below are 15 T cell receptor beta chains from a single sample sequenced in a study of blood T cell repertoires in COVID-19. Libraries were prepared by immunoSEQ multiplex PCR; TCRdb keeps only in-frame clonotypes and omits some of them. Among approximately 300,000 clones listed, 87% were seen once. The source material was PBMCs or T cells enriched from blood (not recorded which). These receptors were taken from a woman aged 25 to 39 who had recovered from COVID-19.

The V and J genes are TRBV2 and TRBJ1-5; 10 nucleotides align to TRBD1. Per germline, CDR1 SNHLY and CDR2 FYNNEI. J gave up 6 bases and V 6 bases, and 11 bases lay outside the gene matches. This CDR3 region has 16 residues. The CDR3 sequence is CASSAPGTGVGQPQHF. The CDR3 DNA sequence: TGTGCCAGCAGCGCCCCCGGGACAGGGGTTGGTCAGCCCCAGCATTTT. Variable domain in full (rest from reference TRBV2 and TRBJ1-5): EPEVTQTPSHQVTQMGQEVILRCVPISNHLYFYWYRQILGQKVEFLVSFYNNEISEKSEIFDDQFSVERPDGSNFTLKIRSTKLEDSAMYFCASSAPGTGVGQPQHFGDGTRLSIL.

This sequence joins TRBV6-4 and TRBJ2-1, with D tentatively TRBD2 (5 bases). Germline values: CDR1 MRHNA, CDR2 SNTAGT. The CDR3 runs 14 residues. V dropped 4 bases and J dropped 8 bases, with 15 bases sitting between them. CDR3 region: CASSGGSIGDEQFF. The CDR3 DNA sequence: TGTGCCAGCAGTGGAGGGAGTATTGGCGATGAGCAGTTCTTC.

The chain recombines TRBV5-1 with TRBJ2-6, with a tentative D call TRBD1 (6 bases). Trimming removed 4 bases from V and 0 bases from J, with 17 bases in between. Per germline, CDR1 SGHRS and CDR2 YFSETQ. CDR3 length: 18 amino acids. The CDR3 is CASSLGTTAFSGANVLTF. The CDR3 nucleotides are TGCGCCAGCAGCCTGGGGACAACTGCTTTCTCTGGGGCCAACGTCCTGACTTTC.

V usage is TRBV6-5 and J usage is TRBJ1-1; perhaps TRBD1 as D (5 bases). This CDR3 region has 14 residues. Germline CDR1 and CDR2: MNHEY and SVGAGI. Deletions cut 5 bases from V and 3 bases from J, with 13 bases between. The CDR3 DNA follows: TGTGCCAGCAGTACATGGACGGGGGACACTGAAGCTTTCTTT. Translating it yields CASSTWTGDTEAFF.

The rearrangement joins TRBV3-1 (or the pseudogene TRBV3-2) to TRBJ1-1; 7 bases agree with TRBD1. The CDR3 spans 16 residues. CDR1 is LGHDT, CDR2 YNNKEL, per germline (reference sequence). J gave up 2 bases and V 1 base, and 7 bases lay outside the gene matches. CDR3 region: CASSQGGQGGNTEAFF. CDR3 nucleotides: TGTGCCAGCAGCCAAGGCGGACAAGGGGGCAACACTGAAGCTTTCTTT.

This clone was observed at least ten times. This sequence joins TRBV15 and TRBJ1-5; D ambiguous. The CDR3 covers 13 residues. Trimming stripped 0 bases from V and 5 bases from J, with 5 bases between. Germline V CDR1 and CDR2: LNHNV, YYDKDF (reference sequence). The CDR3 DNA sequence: TGTGCCACCAGCAGAGAGGCGGATCAGCCCCAGCATTTT. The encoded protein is CATSREADQPQHF.

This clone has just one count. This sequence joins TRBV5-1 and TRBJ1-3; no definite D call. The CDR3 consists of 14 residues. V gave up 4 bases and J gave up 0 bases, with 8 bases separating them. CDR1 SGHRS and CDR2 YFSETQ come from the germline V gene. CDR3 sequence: CASSRAGSGNTIYF. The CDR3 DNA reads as TGCGCCAGCAGCCGAGCGGGCTCTGGAAACACCATATATTTT. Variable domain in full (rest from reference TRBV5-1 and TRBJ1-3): KAGVTQTPRYLIKTRGQQVTLSCSPISGHRSVSWYQQTPGQGLQFLFEYFSETQRNKGNFPGRFSGRQFSNSRSEMNVSTLELGDSALYLCASSRAGSGNTIYFGEGSWLTVV.

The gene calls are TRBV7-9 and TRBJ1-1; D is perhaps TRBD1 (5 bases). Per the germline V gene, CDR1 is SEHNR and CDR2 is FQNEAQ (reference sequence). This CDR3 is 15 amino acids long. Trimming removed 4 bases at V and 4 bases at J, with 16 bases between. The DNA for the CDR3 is TGTGCCAGCAGCTCCCTGGTGTCGGGGGGCACTGAAGCTTTCTTT. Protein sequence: CASSSLVSGGTEAFF.

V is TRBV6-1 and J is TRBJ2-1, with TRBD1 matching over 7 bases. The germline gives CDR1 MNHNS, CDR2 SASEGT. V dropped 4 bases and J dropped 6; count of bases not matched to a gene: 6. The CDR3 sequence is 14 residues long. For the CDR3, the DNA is TGTGCCAGCAGTGTAGACAGGGTTTCCAATGAGCAGTTCTTC. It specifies CASSVDRVSNEQFF.

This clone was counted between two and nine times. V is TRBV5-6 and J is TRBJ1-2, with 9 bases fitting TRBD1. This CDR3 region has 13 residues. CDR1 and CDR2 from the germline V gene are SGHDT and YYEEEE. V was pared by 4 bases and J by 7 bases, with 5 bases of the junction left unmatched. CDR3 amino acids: CASSPDRGRGYTF. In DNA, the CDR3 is TGTGCCAGCAGCCCGGACAGGGGTCGTGGCTACACCTTC.

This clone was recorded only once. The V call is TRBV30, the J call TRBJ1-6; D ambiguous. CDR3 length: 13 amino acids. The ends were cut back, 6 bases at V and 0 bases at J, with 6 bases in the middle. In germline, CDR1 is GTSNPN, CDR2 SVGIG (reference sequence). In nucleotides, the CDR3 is TGTGCCTGCAAGCTCTCCTATAATTCACCCCTCCACTTT. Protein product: CACKLSYNSPLHF.

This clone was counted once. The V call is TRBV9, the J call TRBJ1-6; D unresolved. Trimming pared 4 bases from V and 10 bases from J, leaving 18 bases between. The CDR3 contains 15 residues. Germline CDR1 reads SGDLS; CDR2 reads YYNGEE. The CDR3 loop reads CASSSREGPTSPLHF. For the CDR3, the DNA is TGTGCCAGCAGCTCACGGGAGGGCCCCACGTCACCCCTCCACTTT.

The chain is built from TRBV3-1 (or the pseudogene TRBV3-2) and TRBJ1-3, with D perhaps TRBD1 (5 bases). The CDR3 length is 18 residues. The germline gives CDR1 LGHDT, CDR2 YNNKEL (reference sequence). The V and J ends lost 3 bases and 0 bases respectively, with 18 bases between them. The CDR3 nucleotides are TGTGCCAGCAGCCACTTGGGACTGATGCCTTCCTCTGGAAACACCATATATTTT. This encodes CASSHLGLMPSSGNTIYF.

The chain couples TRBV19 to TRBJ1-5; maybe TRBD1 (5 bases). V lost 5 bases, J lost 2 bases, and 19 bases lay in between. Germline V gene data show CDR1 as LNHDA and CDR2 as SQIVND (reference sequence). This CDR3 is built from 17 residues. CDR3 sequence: CASSGRVAVEGNQPQHF. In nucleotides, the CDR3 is TGTGCCAGTAGTGGCAGGGTTGCTGTAGAGGGCAATCAGCCCCAGCATTTT.

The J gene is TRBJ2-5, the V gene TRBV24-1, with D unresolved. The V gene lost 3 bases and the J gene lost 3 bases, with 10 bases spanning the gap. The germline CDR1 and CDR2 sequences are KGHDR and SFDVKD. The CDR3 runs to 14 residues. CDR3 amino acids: CATSDPPPKETQYF. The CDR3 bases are TGTGCCACCAGTGATCCCCCCCCAAAAGAGACCCAGTACTTC.